This T cell receptor beta chain was sequenced during a study of cytomegalovirus exposure and HLA in healthy donors. CDR1 and CDR2 (germline): MNHNS, SASEGT. This CDR3 region has 14 residues. This clone has a single count. The PCR used 60 Vbeta and 13 Jbeta primers. Using immunoSEQ multiplex PCR, the repertoire was profiled, and TCRdb retains in-frame clones only, with some absent. The sample consists of about 270,000 clones, about 66% of them appearing once. The sequenced sample was PBMCs. The gene calls are TRBV6-1 and TRBJ2-5; 8 bases are a match to TRBD1. Near its end, the DNA agrees better with TRBJ2-7, so the J call may be wrong. The TCR sequence derives from a female donor in good health and CMV-seronegative. CDR3 loop: CASKDRQGTYEQYF. CDR3 sequence (DNA): TGTGCCAGCAAGGATCGACAGGGGACCTACGAGCAGTACTTC.